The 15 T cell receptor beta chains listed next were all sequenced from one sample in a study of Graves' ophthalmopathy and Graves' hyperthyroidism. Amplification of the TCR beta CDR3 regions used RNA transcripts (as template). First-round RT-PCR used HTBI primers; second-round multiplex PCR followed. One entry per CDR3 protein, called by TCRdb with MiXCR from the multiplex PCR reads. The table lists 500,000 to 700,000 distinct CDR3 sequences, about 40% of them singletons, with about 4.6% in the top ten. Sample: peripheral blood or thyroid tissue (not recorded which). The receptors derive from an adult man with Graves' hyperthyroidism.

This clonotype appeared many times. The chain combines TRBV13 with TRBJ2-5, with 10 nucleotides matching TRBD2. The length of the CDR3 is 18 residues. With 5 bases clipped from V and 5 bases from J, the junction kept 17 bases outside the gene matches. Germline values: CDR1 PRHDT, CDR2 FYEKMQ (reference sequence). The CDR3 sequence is CASSLGTSVPNPRETQYF. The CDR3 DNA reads TGTGCCAGCAGCCTTGGGACTAGCGTACCCAATCCCCGGGAGACCCAGTACTTC.

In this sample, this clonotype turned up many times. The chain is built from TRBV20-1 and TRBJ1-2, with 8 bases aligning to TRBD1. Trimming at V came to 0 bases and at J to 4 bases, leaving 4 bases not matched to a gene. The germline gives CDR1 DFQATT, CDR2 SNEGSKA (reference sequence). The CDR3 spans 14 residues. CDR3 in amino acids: CSARDPDRVYGYTF. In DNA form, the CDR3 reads TGCAGTGCTAGAGATCCGGACAGGGTCTATGGCTACACCTTC.

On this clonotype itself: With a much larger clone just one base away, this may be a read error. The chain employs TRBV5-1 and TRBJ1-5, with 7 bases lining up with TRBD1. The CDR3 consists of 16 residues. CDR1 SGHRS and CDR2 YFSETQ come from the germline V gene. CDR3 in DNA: TGTGCCAGCAGCTTGTGGCAGGGGGTGGACAATCAGCCCCAGCATTTT. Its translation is CASSLWQGVDNQPQHF.

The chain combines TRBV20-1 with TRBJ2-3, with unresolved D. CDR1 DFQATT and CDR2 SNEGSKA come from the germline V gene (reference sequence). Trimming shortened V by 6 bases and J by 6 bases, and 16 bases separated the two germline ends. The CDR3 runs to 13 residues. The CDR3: CSAPLDLTDTQYF. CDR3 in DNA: TGCAGTGCCCCCCTGGACCTGACGGATACGCAGTATTTT.

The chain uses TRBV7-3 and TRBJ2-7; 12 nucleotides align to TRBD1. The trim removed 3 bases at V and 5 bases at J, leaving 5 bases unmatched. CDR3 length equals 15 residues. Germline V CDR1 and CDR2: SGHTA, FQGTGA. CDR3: CASSFRDRGQNEQYF. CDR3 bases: TGTGCCAGCAGCTTCCGGGACAGGGGGCAGAACGAGCAGTACTTC. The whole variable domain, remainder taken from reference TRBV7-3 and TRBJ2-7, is GAGVSQTPSNKVTEKGKYVELRCDPISGHTALYWYRQSLGQGPEFLIYFQGTGAADDSGLPNDRFFAVRPEGSVSTLKIQRTERGDSAVYLCASSFRDRGQNEQYFGPGTRLTVT.

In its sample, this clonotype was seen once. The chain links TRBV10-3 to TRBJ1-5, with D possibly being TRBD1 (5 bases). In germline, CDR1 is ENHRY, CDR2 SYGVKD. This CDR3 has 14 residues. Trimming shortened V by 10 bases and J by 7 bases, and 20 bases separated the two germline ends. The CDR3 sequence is CASRLPEGNQPQHF. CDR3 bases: TGTGCCAGCAGGCTCCCCGAGGGGAACCAGCCCCAGCATTTT.

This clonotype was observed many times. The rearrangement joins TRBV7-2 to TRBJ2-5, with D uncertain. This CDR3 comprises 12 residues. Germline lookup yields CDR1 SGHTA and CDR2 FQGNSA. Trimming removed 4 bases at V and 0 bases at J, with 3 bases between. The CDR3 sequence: CASSWDQETQYF. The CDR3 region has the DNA TGTGCCAGCAGCTGGGACCAAGAGACCCAGTACTTC.

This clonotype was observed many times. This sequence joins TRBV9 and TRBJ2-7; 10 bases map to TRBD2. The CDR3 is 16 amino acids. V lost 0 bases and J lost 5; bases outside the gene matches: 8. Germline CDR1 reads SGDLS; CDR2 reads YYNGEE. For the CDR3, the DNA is TGTGCCAGCAGCGTAGGAGTTGGTCTAGCGGGGGACGAGCAGTACTTC. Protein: CASSVGVGLAGDEQYF.

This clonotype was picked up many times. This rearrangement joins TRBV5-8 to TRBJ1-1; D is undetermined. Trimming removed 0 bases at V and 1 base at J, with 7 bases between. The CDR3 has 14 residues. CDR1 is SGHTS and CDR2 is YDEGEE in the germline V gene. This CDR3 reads CASSLVISNTEAFF. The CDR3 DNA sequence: TGTGCCAGCAGCTTGGTCATCTCGAACACTGAAGCTTTCTTT.

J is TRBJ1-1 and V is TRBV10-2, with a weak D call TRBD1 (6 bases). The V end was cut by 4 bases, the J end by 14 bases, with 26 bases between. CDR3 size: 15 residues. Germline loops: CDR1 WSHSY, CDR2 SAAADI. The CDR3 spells CASSAVGTNRTGAFF. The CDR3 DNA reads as TGCGCCAGCAGTGCCGTCGGGACAAACAGGACCGGAGCCTTCTTT.

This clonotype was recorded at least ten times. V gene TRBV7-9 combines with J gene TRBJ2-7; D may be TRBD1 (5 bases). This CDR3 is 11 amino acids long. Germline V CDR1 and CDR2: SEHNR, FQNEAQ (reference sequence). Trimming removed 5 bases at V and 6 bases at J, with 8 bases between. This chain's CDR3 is CASSQGTEQYF. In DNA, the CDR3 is TGTGCCAGCAGCCAGGGAACCGAGCAGTACTTC. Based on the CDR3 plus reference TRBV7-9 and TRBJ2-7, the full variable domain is DTGVSQNPRHKITKRGQNVTFRCDPISEHNRLYWYRQTLGQGPEFLTYFQNEAQLEKSRLLSDRFSAERPKGSFSTLEIQRTEQGDSAMYLCASSQGTEQYFGPGTRLTVT.

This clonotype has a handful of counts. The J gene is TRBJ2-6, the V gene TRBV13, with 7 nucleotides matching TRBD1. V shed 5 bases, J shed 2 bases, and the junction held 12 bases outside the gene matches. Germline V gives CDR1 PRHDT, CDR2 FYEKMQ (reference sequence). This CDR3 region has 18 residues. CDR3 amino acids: CASSHGTASIPGANVLTF. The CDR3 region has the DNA TGTGCCAGCAGCCATGGGACAGCCAGTATACCTGGGGCCAACGTCCTGACTTTC.

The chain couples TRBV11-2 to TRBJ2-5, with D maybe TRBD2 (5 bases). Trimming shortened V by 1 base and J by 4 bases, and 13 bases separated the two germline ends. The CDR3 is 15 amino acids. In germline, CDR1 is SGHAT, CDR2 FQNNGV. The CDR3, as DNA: TGTGCCAGCAGCTTAGCGTACAGTAGCGCAGAGACCCAGTACTTC. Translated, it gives CASSLAYSSAETQYF.

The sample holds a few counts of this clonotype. CDR3 protein: CASRESPGLIPNYGYTF. CDR3 coding DNA: TGTGCCAGCAGAGAGAGCCCGGGACTGATTCCTAACTATGGCTACACCTTC. The chain combines TRBV2 with TRBJ1-2; a weak D match, TRBD1 (5 bases). Germline V gives CDR1 SNHLY, CDR2 FYNNEI. Trimming removed 6 bases from V and 0 bases from J, with 20 bases in between. This CDR3 comprises 17 residues.

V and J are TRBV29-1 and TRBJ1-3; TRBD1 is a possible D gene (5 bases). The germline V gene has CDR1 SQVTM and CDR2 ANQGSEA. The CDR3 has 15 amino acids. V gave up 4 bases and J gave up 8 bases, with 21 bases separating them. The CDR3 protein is CSVVGKGVSGYTIYF. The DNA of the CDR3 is TGCAGCGTTGTCGGAAAAGGGGTCAGTGGCTACACCATATATTTT.